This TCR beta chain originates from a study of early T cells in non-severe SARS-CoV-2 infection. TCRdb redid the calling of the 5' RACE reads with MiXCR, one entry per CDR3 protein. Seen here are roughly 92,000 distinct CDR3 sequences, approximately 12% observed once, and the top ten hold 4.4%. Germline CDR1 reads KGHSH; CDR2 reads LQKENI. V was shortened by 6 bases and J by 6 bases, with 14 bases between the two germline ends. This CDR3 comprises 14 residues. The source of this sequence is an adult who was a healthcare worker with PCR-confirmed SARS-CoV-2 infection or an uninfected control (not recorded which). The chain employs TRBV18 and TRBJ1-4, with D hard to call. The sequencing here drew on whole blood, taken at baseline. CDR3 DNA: TGTGCCAGCTCCGCTTGGAGTGCGGATGAAAAACTGTTTTTT. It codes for CASSAWSADEKLFF.